The 32 T cell receptor beta chains below come from one sample, sequenced in a study of T-cell memory formation after mild COVID-19. From the 5' RACE reads, TCRdb called clonotypes with MiXCR, one entry per CDR3 protein. The table shows approximately 290,000 distinct CDR3 sequences, with 19% occurring only once. Sequenced: PBMCs or a T cell subset sorted from them (not recorded which). These TCRs come from a young man who had mild COVID-19 (a few samples of this study predate the infection). Cell type and time point are not known.

In this sample, this clonotype turned up a few times. The chain is built from TRBV9 and TRBJ1-2; D call uncertain. V lost 4 bases and J 3 bases, leaving 13 bases between the germline ends. The CDR3 loop spans 14 amino acids. Germline values: CDR1 SGDLS, CDR2 YYNGEE. Written as DNA, the CDR3 is TGTGCCAGCAGCACCCGAATGCTTGACTATGGCTACACCTTC. Its protein product is CASSTRMLDYGYTF.

The chain combines TRBV29-1 with TRBJ1-1, with D hard to call. The CDR3 runs to 13 residues. The ends were cut back, 6 bases at V and 4 bases at J, with 15 bases in the middle. Germline V gene lookup returns CDR1 SQVTM and CDR2 ANQGSEA. For the CDR3, the DNA is TGCAGCGTAGAACCCAAAACGGGCACTGAAGCTTTCTTT. Translation gives CSVEPKTGTEAFF.

This clonotype appeared many times. The rearrangement links TRBV2 to TRBJ1-1; D is uncertain. The CDR3 loop spans 14 amino acids. Germline loops: CDR1 SNHLY, CDR2 FYNNEI. Trimming shortened V by 5 bases and J by 5 bases, and 15 bases separated the two germline ends. DNA of the CDR3: TGTGCCAGCAGTACCGTGTCTTCAGATACTGAAGCTTTCTTT. As protein: CASSTVSSDTEAFF.

The chain carries TRBV20-1 and TRBJ2-7, with D maybe TRBD2 (5 bases). The CDR3 has 14 amino acids. Germline V lookup: CDR1 DFQATT, CDR2 SNEGSKA (reference sequence). V lost 0 bases and J lost 2, with 11 bases in between. Written as DNA, the CDR3 is TGCAGTGCTAGAGAGGCCGCCGGGGCCTACGAGCAGTACGTC. Translating gives CSAREAAGAYEQYV.

This chain joins TRBV11-2 and TRBJ2-3, with 7 nucleotides matching TRBD1. The CDR3 consists of 15 residues. After removal of 3 bases from V and 0 bases from J, the junction contained 3 bases not matched to a gene. Germline CDR1 is SGHAT and CDR2 is FQNNGV. CDR3 nucleotide sequence: TGTGCCAGCAGCTTCCGGGACAGAAGCACAGATACGCAGTATTTT. Protein: CASSFRDRSTDTQYF.

The V gene is TRBV7-2, the J gene TRBJ2-3; tentatively, D is TRBD2 (6 bases). Per germline, CDR1 SGHTA and CDR2 FQGNSA. The germline V and J ends were trimmed by 5 bases and 5 bases, with 11 bases remaining between them. This CDR3 contains 13 residues. The CDR3 DNA reads TGTGCCAGCAGCGGCGGGGAGAGAGATACGCAGTATTTT. Its translation is CASSGGERDTQYF.

The rearrangement joins TRBV11-2 to TRBJ2-1; D call uncertain. The V end lost 3 bases, the J end lost 3 bases, and 15 bases lay between the germline ends. The CDR3 covers 16 residues. Germline CDR1 reads SGHAT; CDR2 reads FQNNGV. The CDR3 coding sequence is TGTGCCAGCAGCTTTAACCTCGACGGGCTCTACAATGAGCAGTTCTTC. Its protein is CASSFNLDGLYNEQFF.

This clonotype came up a few times. The chain uses TRBV6-5 and TRBJ1-2; tentatively, D is TRBD1 (5 bases). V dropped 6 bases and J dropped 3 bases, with 8 bases sitting between them. The CDR3 spans 12 residues. Germline V gene lookup returns CDR1 MNHEY and CDR2 SVGAGI. In nucleotides, the CDR3 is TGTGCCAGCAGCAAACAGGACTATGGCTACACCTTC. Translating it yields CASSKQDYGYTF.

This clonotype was seen more than once but under ten times. The chain couples TRBV7-2 to TRBJ2-1, with 9 bases fitting TRBD1. Germline CDR1 SGHTA, CDR2 FQGNSA. The CDR3 length is 14 residues. Trimming removed 3 bases from V and 6 bases from J; junction bases left unmatched: 3. DNA for the CDR3: TGTGCCAGCAGCTTCGGGACAGGGTTCAATGAGCAGTTCTTC. Protein: CASSFGTGFNEQFF. The full variable domain, in which reference TRBV7-2 and TRBJ2-1 provide the parts outside the CDR3, is GAGVSQSPSNKVTEKGKDVELRCDPISGHTALYWYRQSLGQGLEFLIYFQGNSAPDKSGLPSDRFSAERTGGSVSTLTIQRTQQEDSAVYLCASSFGTGFNEQFFGPGTRLTVL.

This clonotype was counted a few times. The chain carries TRBV7-2 and TRBJ2-1, with 7 bases matching TRBD2. V lost 5 bases and J lost 9; bases outside the gene matches: 7. Germline values: CDR1 SGHTA, CDR2 FQGNSA. This CDR3 has 13 residues. The CDR3 loop is CASSLGLVREQFF. CDR3 nucleotide sequence: TGTGCCAGCAGCCTCGGACTAGTCCGTGAGCAGTTCTTC.

The V call is TRBV7-2, the J call TRBJ1-2, with D maybe TRBD1 (6 bases). Germline loops: CDR1 SGHTA, CDR2 FQGNSA. V lost 4 bases and J 5 bases, leaving 14 bases between the germline ends. This CDR3 region has 14 residues. In DNA, the CDR3 is TGTGCCAGCAGCTCACAGGGCAGGGCGTATGGCTACACCTTC. Translation gives CASSSQGRAYGYTF.

The rearrangement uses TRBV7-8 and TRBJ2-3, with D perhaps matching TRBD1 or TRBD2 (5 bases each). The V gene lost 8 bases and the J gene lost 2 bases, with 11 bases spanning the gap. The germline CDR1 and CDR2 sequences are SGHVS and FQNEAQ. The CDR3 totals 13 residues. The CDR3 coding sequence is TGTGCCAGCGGACCGGGACCCACAGATACGCAGTATTTT. Translated, it gives CASGPGPTDTQYF. Drawing the rest from reference TRBV7-8 and TRBJ2-3, the complete variable domain is GAGVSQSPRYKVAKRGQDVALRCDPISGHVSLFWYQQALGQGPEFLTYFQNEAQLDKSGLPSDRFFAERPEGSVSTLKIQRTQQEDSAVYLCASGPGPTDTQYFGPGTRLTVL.

The chain uses TRBV3-1 and TRBJ2-7; D uncertain. V was trimmed by 5 bases and J by 1 base, leaving 9 bases between them. The CDR3 has 13 amino acids. Germline V gene data show CDR1 as LGHDT and CDR2 as YNNKEL (reference sequence). The CDR3 DNA sequence: TGTGCCAGCAGCAGGTGGGAATCCTACGAGCAGTACTTC. This codes for CASSRWESYEQYF.

The chain combines TRBV7-9 with TRBJ1-1, with a tentative D call TRBD1 (6 bases). CDR3 size: 14 residues. The germline gives CDR1 SEHNR, CDR2 FQNEAQ (reference sequence). V lost 3 bases, J lost 2 bases, and 10 bases lay in between. In DNA, the CDR3 is TGTGCCAGCAGCTTCGAGGGGGTTAACACTGAAGCTTTCTTT. Protein: CASSFEGVNTEAFF.

In this sample, this clonotype turned up many times. The V and J genes are TRBV5-1 and TRBJ2-2; D unclear. The length of the CDR3 is 15 residues. V was cut by 4 bases and J by 4 bases, with 14 bases left in between. Germline V lookup: CDR1 SGHRS, CDR2 YFSETQ. The CDR3 here is CASSPRLLGTGELFF. The CDR3 DNA reads as TGCGCCAGCAGCCCCCGTTTATTGGGCACCGGGGAGCTGTTTTTT.

The J gene is TRBJ2-7, the V gene TRBV7-9, with D possibly called TRBD1 or TRBD2 (5 bases each). CDR3 length: 13 residues. The V and J ends lost 2 bases and 7 bases respectively, with 12 bases between them. CDR1 is SEHNR, CDR2 FQNEAQ, per germline (reference sequence). In nucleotides, the CDR3 is TGTGCCAGCAGCTTACGGGGACGGGGTGAGCAGTACGTC. Translated, it gives CASSLRGRGEQYV.

This clonotype was observed a handful of times. The J gene is TRBJ2-5, the V gene TRBV7-2, with D tentatively TRBD2 (6 bases). The V end lost 8 bases, the J end lost 5 bases, and 12 bases lay between the germline ends. Per the germline V gene, CDR1 is SGHTA and CDR2 is FQGNSA. The length of the CDR3 is 12 residues. The CDR3, as DNA: TGTGCCAGCGGGAGGATGGTGGAGACCCAGTACTTC. The encoded protein is CASGRMVETQYF.

This sequence joins TRBV4-1 and TRBJ1-2; 7 nucleotides match TRBD1. In germline, CDR1 is MGHRA, CDR2 YSYEKL. CDR3 length: 14 amino acids. J gave up 4 bases and V 4 bases, and 6 bases lay outside the gene matches. The CDR3 loop reads CASSPTRQGYGYTF. CDR3 in DNA: TGCGCCAGCAGCCCTACACGACAGGGCTATGGCTACACCTTC.

The rearrangement uses TRBV5-6 and TRBJ1-1; 7 nucleotides agree with TRBD1. The J segment lost 8 bases and the V segment lost 4 bases, leaving 8 bases of the junction unmatched. Germline V CDR1 and CDR2: SGHDT, YYEEEE. This CDR3 spans 13 amino acids. The DNA of the CDR3 is TGTGCCAGCAGCATGACAGGGTTTACGGAAGCTTTCTTT. It encodes CASSMTGFTEAFF.

The chain carries TRBV7-8 and TRBJ2-5; 12 nucleotides agree with TRBD2. Germline V lookup: CDR1 SGHVS, CDR2 FQNEAQ. CDR3 size: 16 residues. Trimming removed 5 bases from V and 2 bases from J; junction bases left unmatched: 6. The CDR3 loop is CASSRTSGGIQETQYF. For the CDR3, the DNA is TGTGCCAGCAGCCGCACTAGCGGGGGGATACAAGAGACCCAGTACTTC.

This chain joins TRBV7-9 and TRBJ1-1; D unresolved. The length of the CDR3 is 13 residues. Trimming left V 8 bases short and J 3 bases short, with 13 bases between. Germline-derived CDR1 and CDR2 are SEHNR and FQNEAQ (reference sequence). The CDR3 sequence: CASGREGHTEAFF. Written as DNA, the CDR3 is TGTGCCAGCGGCCGAGAAGGTCACACTGAAGCTTTCTTT.

The chain has TRBV6-1 and TRBJ2-5, with 8 bases aligning to TRBD1. CDR1 is MNHNS and CDR2 is SASEGT in the germline V gene. This CDR3 is built from 14 residues. With V trimmed by 6 bases and J by 3 bases, 6 bases remained unmatched. CDR3 sequence: CASSDGQGEETQYF. Written as DNA, the CDR3 is TGTGCCAGCAGCGATGGACAGGGCGAAGAGACCCAGTACTTC.

The rearrangement uses TRBV2 and TRBJ2-2; no firm D call. In germline, CDR1 is SNHLY, CDR2 FYNNEI. This CDR3 spans 14 amino acids. Deletions cut 2 bases from V and 6 bases from J, with 10 bases between. The DNA of the CDR3 is TGTGCCAGCAGTGAAATTGGCCCCTCCGGGGAGCTGTTTTTT. Protein: CASSEIGPSGELFF.

This sequence joins TRBV6-2 or TRBV6-3 and TRBJ2-5; 10 bases line up with TRBD2. CDR3 length: 14 residues. CDR1 and CDR2 from the germline V gene are MNHEY and SVGEGT. Trimming removed 5 bases from V and 5 bases from J; junction bases left unmatched: 5. This chain's CDR3 is CASSRSGGAETQYF. In DNA, the CDR3 is TGTGCCAGCAGTAGAAGCGGGGGGGCCGAGACCCAGTACTTC.

Many counts were recorded for this clonotype. V gene TRBV3-2 combines with J gene TRBJ2-7; the tabulated D call, TRBD1, remains unverified against the DNA. TRBV3-2 is described as a pseudogene. The CDR3 has 14 residues. The CDR3 region has the DNA TGTGCCAGCAGCCAAGATCGTACAGGGACCGAGCAGTACGTC. Translation: CASSQDRTGTEQYV.

As DNA, the CDR3 is TGTGCCAGCTCCGGGCGGACGGACCAAGAGACCCAGTACTTC. It codes for CASSGRTDQETQYF. V and J are TRBV6-2 or TRBV6-3 and TRBJ2-5; D unclear. Germline CDR1 reads MNHEY; CDR2 reads SVGEGT. Trimming left V 8 bases short and J 0 bases short, with 13 bases between. The CDR3 runs 14 residues.

The genes are TRBV4-3 and TRBJ1-1, with D possibly matching TRBD1 (5 bases). The CDR3 contains 17 residues. CDR1 and CDR2 (germline): LGHNA, YSLEER. Trimming cost V 4 bases and J 5 bases, with 23 bases left between them. CDR3 in DNA: TGCGCCAGCAGCCTCTCCCATGGTTGGACGGGGGGGACTGAAGCTTTCTTT. Protein: CASSLSHGWTGGTEAFF.

This clonotype occurred a few times. This chain uses TRBV20-1 with TRBJ2-5; 10 bases align to TRBD2. Per germline, CDR1 DFQATT and CDR2 SNEGSKA (reference sequence). V lost 7 bases and J lost 10; bases outside the gene matches: 6. The CDR3 contains 11 residues. CDR3 protein: CSGASGGRQYF. The DNA of the CDR3 is TGCAGTGGGGCTAGCGGGGGACGCCAGTACTTC.

This clonotype has just a few counts. The rearrangement joins TRBV7-9 to TRBJ1-2; D is perhaps TRBD1 (5 bases). The V end was cut by 1 base, the J end by 14 bases, with 14 bases between. This CDR3 is built from 12 residues. CDR1 and CDR2 from the germline V gene are SEHNR and FQNEAQ (reference sequence). The CDR3 protein is CASSLGSRAWTF. CDR3 nucleotide sequence: TGTGCCAGCAGCTTAGGGTCCAGGGCTTGGACCTTC. The variable domain in full, with the rest retrieved from reference TRBV7-9 and TRBJ1-2, is DTGVSQNPRHKITKRGQNVTFRCDPISEHNRLYWYRQTLGQGPEFLTYFQNEAQLEKSRLLSDRFSAERPKGSFSTLEIQRTEQGDSAMYLCASSLGSRAWTFGSGTRLTVV.

The chain joins TRBV20-1 to TRBJ1-1, with unresolved D. The CDR3 spans 13 residues. Germline CDR1 is DFQATT and CDR2 is SNEGSKA (reference sequence). V was shortened by 3 bases and J by 1 base, with 9 bases between the two germline ends. As DNA, the CDR3 is TGCAGTGCTAGTCCCGGGTGGAACACTGAAGCTTTCTTT. Translated: CSASPGWNTEAFF.

This chain uses TRBV6-2 or TRBV6-3 with TRBJ2-3, with D unresolved. Trimming stripped 6 bases from V and 0 bases from J, with 16 bases between. The CDR3 has 16 amino acids. CDR1 and CDR2 from the germline V gene are MNHEY and SVGEGT. The CDR3 loop reads CASRPQAPTSTDTQYF. Here the CDR3 DNA reads TGTGCCAGCAGACCGCAGGCGCCTACTAGCACAGATACGCAGTATTTT.

V gene TRBV4-2 combines with J gene TRBJ2-3, with 10 positions matching TRBD2. V trimming: 1 base; J trimming: 4 bases; junction bases outside the gene matches: 8. Germline V gene sequence: CDR1 LGHNA, CDR2 YNFKEQ. This CDR3 has 17 residues. In nucleotides, the CDR3 is TGTGCCAGCAGCCAAGTCTCGAGCGGGGGGGCGGCAGATACGCAGTATTTT. As protein: CASSQVSSGGAADTQYF.